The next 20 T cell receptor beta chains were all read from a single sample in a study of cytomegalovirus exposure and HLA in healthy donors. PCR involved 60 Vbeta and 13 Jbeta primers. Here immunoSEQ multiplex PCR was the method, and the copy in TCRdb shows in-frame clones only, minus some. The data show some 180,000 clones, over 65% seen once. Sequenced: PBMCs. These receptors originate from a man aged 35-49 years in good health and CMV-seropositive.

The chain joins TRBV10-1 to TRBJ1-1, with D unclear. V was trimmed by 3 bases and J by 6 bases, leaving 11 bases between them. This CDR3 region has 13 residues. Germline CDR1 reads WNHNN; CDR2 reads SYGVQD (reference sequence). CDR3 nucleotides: TGCGCCAGCAGTGACAGTTCCACCTCTGAAGCTTTCTTT. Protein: CASSDSSTSEAFF.

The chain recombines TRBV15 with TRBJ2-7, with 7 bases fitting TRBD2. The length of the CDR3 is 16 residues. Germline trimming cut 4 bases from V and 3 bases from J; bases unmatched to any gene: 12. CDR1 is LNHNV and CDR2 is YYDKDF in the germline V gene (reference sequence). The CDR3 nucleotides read TGTGCCACCAGCACTGGGGGAGGGGTCGGTATCTACGAGCAGTACTTC. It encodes CATSTGGGVGIYEQYF. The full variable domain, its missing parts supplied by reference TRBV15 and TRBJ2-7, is DAMVIQNPRYQVTQFGKPVTLSCSQTLNHNVMYWYQQKSSQAPKLLFHYYDKDFNNEADTPDNFQSRRPNTSFCFLDIRSPGLGDTAMYLCATSTGGGVGIYEQYFGPGTRLTVT.

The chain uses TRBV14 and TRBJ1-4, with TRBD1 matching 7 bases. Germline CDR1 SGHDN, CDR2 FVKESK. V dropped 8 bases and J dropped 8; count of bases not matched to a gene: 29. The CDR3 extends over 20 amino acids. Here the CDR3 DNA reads TGTGCCAGCCAGACCGCACCAAGCCAAATGTTTAGACAGGGCAGAGAAAAACTGTTTTTT. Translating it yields CASQTAPSQMFRQGREKLFF.

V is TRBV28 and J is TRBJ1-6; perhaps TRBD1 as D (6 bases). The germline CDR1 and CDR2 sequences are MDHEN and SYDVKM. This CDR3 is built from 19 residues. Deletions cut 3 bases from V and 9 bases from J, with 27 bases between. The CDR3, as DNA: TGTGCCAGCAGTTTGAGGAGACTGCACAGGGCGAAAGGGGCTTCACCCCTCCACTTT. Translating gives CASSLRRLHRAKGASPLHF.

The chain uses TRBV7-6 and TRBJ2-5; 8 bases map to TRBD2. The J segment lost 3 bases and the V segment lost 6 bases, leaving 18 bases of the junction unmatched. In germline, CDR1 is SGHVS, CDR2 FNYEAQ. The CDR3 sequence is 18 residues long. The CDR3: CASSHGWGFAGGEETQYF. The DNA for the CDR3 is TGTGCCAGCAGTCACGGTTGGGGCTTTGCGGGAGGAGAAGAGACCCAGTACTTC.

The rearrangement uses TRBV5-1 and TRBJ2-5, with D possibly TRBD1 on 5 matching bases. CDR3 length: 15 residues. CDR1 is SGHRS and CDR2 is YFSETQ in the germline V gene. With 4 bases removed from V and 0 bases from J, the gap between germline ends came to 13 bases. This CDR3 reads CASSPIKGDQETQYF. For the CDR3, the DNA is TGCGCCAGCAGCCCGATTAAAGGGGACCAAGAGACCCAGTACTTC.

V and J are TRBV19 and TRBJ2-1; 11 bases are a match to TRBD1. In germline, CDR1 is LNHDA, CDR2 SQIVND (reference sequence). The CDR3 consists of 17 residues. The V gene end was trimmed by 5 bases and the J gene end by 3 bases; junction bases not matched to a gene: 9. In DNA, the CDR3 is TGTGCCAGTAGTCCCGGGACAGGGGGGGTACTCTACAATGAGCAGTTCTTC. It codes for CASSPGTGGVLYNEQFF.

CDR3: CASSPGPTYEQYF. CDR3 bases: TGTGCCAGCAGCCCAGGCCCCACCTACGAGCAGTACTTC. The rearrangement links TRBV4-2 to TRBJ2-7; D remains unclear. Trimming took off 4 bases at V and 2 bases at J, with 9 bases between the two ends. The CDR3 has 13 amino acids. Germline values: CDR1 LGHNA, CDR2 YNFKEQ.

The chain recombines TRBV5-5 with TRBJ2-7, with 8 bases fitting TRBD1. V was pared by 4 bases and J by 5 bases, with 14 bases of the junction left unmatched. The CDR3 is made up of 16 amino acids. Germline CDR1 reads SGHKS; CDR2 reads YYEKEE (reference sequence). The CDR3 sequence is CASSVIPQTGVDEQYF. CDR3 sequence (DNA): TGTGCCAGCAGCGTAATACCCCAGACAGGGGTGGACGAGCAGTACTTC. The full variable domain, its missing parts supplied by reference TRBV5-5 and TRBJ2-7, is DAGVTQSPTHLIKTRGQQVTLRCSPISGHKSVSWYQQVLGQGPQFIFQYYEKEERGRGNFPDRFSARQFPNYSSELNVNALLLGDSALYLCASSVIPQTGVDEQYFGPGTRLTVT.

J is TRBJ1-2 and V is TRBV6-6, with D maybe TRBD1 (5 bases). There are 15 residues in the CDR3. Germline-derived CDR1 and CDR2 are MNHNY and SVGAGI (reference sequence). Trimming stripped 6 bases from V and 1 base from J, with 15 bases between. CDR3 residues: CASSRTKGYNYGYTF. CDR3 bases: TGTGCCAGCAGCCGGACGAAGGGGTATAACTATGGCTACACCTTC.

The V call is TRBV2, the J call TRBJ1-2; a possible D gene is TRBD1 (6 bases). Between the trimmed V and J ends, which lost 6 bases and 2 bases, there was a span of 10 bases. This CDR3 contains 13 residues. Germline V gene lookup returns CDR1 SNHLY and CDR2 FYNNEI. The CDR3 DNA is TGTGCCAGCAGCATTACAGGGAACTATGGCTACACCTTC. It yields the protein CASSITGNYGYTF.

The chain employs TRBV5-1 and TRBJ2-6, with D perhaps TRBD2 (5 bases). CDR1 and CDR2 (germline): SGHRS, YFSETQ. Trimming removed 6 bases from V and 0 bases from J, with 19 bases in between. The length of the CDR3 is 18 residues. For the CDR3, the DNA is TGCGCCAGCACTCCCTGGACGGCGGGTATCTCTGGGGCCAACGTCCTGACTTTC. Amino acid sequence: CASTPWTAGISGANVLTF.

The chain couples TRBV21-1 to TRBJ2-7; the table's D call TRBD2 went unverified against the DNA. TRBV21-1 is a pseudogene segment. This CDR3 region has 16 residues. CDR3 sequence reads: CASSRPLGGGSPEQYF. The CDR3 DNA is TGTGCCAGCAGCCGCCCCCTGGGCGGGGGGTCTCCCGAGCAGTACTTC.

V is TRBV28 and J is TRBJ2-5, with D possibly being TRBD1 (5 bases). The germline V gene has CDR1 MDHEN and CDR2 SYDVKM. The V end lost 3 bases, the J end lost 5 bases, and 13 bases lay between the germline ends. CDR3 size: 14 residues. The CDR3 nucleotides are TGTGCCAGCAGTTTGGGGCCTTCAGTGGAGACCCAGTACTTC. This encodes CASSLGPSVETQYF.

The CDR3 is CASSALTGGHYGYTF. CDR3 sequence (DNA): TGTGCCAGCAGCGCCCTGACAGGGGGGCACTATGGCTACACCTTC. The chain has TRBV7-8 and TRBJ1-2; 9 bases agree with TRBD1. This CDR3 contains 15 residues. With V trimmed by 5 bases and J by 3 bases, 7 bases remained unmatched. From germline, CDR1 is SGHVS and CDR2 FQNEAQ.

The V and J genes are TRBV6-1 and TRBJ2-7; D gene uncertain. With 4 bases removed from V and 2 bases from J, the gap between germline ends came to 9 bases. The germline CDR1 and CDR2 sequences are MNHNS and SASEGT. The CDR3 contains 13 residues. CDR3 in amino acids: CASSVGSTYEQYF. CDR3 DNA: TGTGCCAGCAGTGTTGGCTCGACCTACGAGCAGTACTTC.

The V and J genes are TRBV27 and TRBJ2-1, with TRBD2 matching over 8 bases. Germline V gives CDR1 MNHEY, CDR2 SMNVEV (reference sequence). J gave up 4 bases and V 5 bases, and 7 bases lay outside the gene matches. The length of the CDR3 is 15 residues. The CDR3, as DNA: TGTGCCAGCAGTCCTCCGGGGGGGAATTACAATGAGCAGTTCTTC. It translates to CASSPPGGNYNEQFF.

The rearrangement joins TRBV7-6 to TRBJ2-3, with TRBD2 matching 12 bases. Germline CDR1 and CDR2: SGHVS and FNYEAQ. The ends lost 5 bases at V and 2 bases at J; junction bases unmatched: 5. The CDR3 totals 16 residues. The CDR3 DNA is TGTGCCAGCAGCCAGCGGACTAGCGGGGTCACAGATACGCAGTATTTT. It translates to CASSQRTSGVTDTQYF.

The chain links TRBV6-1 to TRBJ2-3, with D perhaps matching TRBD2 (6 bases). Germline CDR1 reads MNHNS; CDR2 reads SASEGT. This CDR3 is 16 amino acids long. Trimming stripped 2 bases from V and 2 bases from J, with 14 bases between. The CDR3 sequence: CASSEYRGTYTDTQYF. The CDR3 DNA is TGTGCCAGCAGTGAATATCGGGGGACCTACACAGATACGCAGTATTTT.

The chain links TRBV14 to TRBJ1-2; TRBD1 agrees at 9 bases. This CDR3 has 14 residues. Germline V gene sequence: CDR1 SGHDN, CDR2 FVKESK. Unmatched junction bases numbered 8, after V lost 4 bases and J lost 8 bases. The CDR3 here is CASSLVQGAAGYTF. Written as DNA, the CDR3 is TGTGCCAGCAGCCTCGTACAGGGGGCTGCCGGCTACACCTTC. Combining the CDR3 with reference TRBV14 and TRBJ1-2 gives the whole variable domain EAGVTQFPSHSVIEKGQTVTLRCDPISGHDNLYWYRRVMGKEIKFLLHFVKESKQDESGMPNNRFLAERTGGTYSTLKVQPAELEDSGVYFCASSLVQGAAGYTFGSGTRLTVV.